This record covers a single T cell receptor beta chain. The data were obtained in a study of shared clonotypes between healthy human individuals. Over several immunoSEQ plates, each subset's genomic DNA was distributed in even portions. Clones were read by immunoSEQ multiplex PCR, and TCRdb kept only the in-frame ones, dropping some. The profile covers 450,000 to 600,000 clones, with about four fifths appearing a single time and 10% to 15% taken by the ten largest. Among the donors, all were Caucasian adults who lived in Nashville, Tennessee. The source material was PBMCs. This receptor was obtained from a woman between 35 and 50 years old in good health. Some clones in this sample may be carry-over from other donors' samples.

CDR3: CASSLSPGGLYNEQFF. The CDR3 region has the DNA TGTGCCAGCAGCTTGAGTCCGGGAGGGCTCTACAATGAGCAGTTCTTC. The chain has TRBV7-9 and TRBJ2-1, with 8 bases matching TRBD2. The CDR3 spans 16 residues. Germline V lookup: CDR1 SEHNR, CDR2 FQNEAQ (reference sequence). Trimming removed 3 bases from V and 3 bases from J; junction bases left unmatched: 7.